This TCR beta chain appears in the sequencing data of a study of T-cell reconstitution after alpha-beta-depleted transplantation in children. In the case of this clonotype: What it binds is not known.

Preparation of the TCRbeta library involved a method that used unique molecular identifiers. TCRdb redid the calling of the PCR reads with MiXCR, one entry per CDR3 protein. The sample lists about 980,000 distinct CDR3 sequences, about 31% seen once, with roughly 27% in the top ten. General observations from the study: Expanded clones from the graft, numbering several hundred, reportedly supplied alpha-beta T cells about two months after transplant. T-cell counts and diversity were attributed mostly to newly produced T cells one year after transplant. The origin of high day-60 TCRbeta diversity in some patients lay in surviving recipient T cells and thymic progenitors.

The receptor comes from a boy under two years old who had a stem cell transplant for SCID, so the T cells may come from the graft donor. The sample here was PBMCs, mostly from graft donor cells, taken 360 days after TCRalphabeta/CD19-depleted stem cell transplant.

The CDR3 bases are TGCAGTGCACCTTGGGGGGAGTATCCTAACTATGGCTACACCTTC. Translated, it gives CSAPWGEYPNYGYTF. This chain links TRBV20-1 with TRBJ1-2, with D possibly being TRBD1 (5 bases). Germline loops: CDR1 DFQATT, CDR2 SNEGSKA (reference sequence). The CDR3 loop spans 15 amino acids. V shed 6 bases and J shed 0 bases, with 17 bases lying between them.